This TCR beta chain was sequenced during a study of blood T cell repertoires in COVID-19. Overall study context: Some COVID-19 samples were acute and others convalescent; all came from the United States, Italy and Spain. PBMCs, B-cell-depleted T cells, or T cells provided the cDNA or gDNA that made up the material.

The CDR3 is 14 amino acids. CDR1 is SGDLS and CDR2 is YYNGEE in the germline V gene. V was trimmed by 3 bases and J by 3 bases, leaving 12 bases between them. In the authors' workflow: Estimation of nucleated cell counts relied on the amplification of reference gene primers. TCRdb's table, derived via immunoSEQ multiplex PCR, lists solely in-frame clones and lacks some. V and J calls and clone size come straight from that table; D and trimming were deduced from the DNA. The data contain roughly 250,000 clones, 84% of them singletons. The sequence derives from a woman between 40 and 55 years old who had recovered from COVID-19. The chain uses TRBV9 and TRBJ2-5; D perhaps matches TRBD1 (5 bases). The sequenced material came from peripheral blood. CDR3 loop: CASSGIGREETQYF. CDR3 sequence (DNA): TGTGCCAGCAGCGGAATCGGCAGGGAAGAGACCCAGTACTTC.